What follows are 10 T cell receptor beta chains derived from one specimen sequenced in a study of cytomegalovirus exposure and HLA in healthy donors. Measured with immunoSEQ multiplex PCR; TCRdb has only the in-frame clones, and not every one. The sample has fewer than 150,000 clones; approximately 91% are singletons. The specimen sequenced was PBMCs. The receptors here all came from a man aged 25-40 years in good health and CMV-seronegative.

J is TRBJ2-5 and V is TRBV11-2; 10 positions agree with TRBD2. CDR1 SGHAT and CDR2 FQNNGV come from the germline V gene. V trimming: 3 bases; J trimming: 6 bases; junction bases outside the gene matches: 13. The CDR3 is 17 amino acids. The CDR3 sequence: CASSFPPGLAGVKTQYF. The CDR3 DNA follows: TGTGCCAGCAGCTTCCCCCCCGGGCTAGCGGGAGTTAAGACCCAGTACTTC.

The chain joins TRBV29-1 to TRBJ1-1; possible D gene TRBD1, 5 bases. CDR3 length: 12 amino acids. V was cut by 1 base and J by 7 bases, with 10 bases left in between. Germline V lookup: CDR1 SQVTM, CDR2 ANQGSEA. CDR3 nucleotide sequence: TGCAGCGTTGAAGGGGGGGAAGATGAAGCTTTCTTT. This codes for CSVEGGEDEAFF.

The chain uses TRBV5-1 and TRBJ2-3; possibly TRBD2 for D (5 bases). The CDR3 is 14 residues long. Trimming left V 9 bases short and J 0 bases short, with 14 bases between. The germline V gene encodes CDR1 SGHRS and CDR2 YFSETQ. The CDR3 nucleotides are TGCGCCACCGCTCGGGGAGTGAGCACAGATACGCAGTATTTT. This encodes CATARGVSTDTQYF.

The V and J genes are TRBV30 and TRBJ1-1; TRBD1 matches 12 bases. CDR1 GTSNPN and CDR2 SVGIG come from the germline V gene (reference sequence). The CDR3 extends over 18 amino acids. After removal of 0 bases from V and 4 bases from J, the junction contained 12 bases not matched to a gene. CDR3 residues: CAWSVGGQGAIVGTEAFF. The CDR3 nucleotides read TGTGCCTGGAGTGTAGGGGGACAGGGGGCGATCGTTGGCACTGAAGCTTTCTTT.

This clone was found once. V and J are TRBV27 and TRBJ2-1, with D perhaps TRBD2 (6 bases). Trimming cost V 5 bases and J 8 bases, with 16 bases left between them. This CDR3 is built from 14 residues. Germline V gene sequence: CDR1 MNHEY, CDR2 SMNVEV (reference sequence). CDR3 sequence reads: CASSPPGGVDEQFF. The CDR3, as DNA: TGTGCCAGCAGTCCCCCCGGGGGAGTAGATGAGCAGTTCTTC.

This clone occurred once. The rearrangement joins TRBV9 to TRBJ2-1, with 9 nucleotides matching TRBD2. Per germline, CDR1 SGDLS and CDR2 YYNGEE. The J segment lost 7 bases and the V segment lost 4 bases, leaving 9 bases of the junction unmatched. The CDR3 length is 15 residues. The CDR3, as DNA: TGTGCCAGCAGCCCGATGACGGGACTAGCTAATGAGCAGTTCTTC. As protein: CASSPMTGLANEQFF.

V gene TRBV10-1 combines with J gene TRBJ2-2; the D gene is possibly TRBD1 (5 bases). The CDR3 is 19 amino acids. V was pared by 4 bases and J by 0 bases, with 21 bases between. Germline loops: CDR1 WNHNN, CDR2 SYGVQD (reference sequence). The DNA for the CDR3 is TGCGCCAGCAGTGTGGGGTACGACGTGGGGCTCGCGAACACCGGGGAGCTGTTTTTT. The encoded protein is CASSVGYDVGLANTGELFF.

The chain employs TRBV15 and TRBJ1-2, with 9 nucleotides matching TRBD1. The ends lost 5 bases at V and 7 bases at J; junction bases unmatched: 11. Germline CDR1 reads LNHNV; CDR2 reads YYDKDF (reference sequence). The CDR3 sequence is 15 residues long. CDR3 nucleotide sequence: TGTGCCACCAGCCTCCGGGACAGGGAAGTACGTGGCTACACCTTC. Protein product: CATSLRDREVRGYTF. The entire variable domain, with the rest obtained from reference TRBV15 and TRBJ1-2, is as follows: DAMVIQNPRYQVTQFGKPVTLSCSQTLNHNVMYWYQQKSSQAPKLLFHYYDKDFNNEADTPDNFQSRRPNTSFCFLDIRSPGLGDTAMYLCATSLRDREVRGYTFGSGTRLTVV.

The chain links TRBV10-1 to TRBJ1-1; D remains ambiguous. Trimming took off 1 base at V and 0 bases at J, with 3 bases between the two ends. CDR1 is WNHNN and CDR2 is SYGVQD in the germline V gene (reference sequence). The length of the CDR3 is 13 residues. CDR3 bases: TGCGCCAGCAGTGAGTGGCTGAACACTGAAGCTTTCTTT. Protein sequence: CASSEWLNTEAFF.

The chain links TRBV10-2 to TRBJ2-7, with 9 positions matching TRBD1. With 6 bases clipped from V and 6 bases from J, the junction kept 12 bases outside the gene matches. Germline V CDR1 and CDR2: WSHSY, SAAADI. The CDR3 is made up of 15 amino acids. The CDR3 coding sequence is TGCGCCAGCAGCCCTAGACAGGGGGGATTTCTCGAGCAGTACTTC. Translated, it gives CASSPRQGGFLEQYF.